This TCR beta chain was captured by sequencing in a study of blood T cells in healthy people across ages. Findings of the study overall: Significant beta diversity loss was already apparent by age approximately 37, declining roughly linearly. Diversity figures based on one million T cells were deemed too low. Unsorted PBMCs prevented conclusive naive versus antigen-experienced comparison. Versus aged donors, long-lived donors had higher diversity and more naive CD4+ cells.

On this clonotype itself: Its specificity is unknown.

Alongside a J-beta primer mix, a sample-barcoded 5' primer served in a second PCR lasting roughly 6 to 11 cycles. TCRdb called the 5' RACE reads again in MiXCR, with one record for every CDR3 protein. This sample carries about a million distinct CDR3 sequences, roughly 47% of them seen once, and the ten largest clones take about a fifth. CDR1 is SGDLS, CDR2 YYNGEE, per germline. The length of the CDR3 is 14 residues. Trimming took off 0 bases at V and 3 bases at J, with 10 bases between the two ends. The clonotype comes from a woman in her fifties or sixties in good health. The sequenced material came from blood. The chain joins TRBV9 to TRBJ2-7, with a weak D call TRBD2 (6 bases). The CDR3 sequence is CASSVGGTHYEQYF. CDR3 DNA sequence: TGTGCCAGCAGCGTAGGCGGGACGCACTACGAGCAGTACTTC.